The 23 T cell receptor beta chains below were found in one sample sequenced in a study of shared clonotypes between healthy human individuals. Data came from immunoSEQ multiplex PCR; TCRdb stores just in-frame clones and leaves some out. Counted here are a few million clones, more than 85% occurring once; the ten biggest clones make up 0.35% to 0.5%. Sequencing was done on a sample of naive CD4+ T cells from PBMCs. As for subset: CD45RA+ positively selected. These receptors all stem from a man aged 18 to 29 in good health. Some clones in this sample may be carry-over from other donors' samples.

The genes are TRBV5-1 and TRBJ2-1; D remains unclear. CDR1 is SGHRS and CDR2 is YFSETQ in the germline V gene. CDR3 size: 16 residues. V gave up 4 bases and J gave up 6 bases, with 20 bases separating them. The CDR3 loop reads CASSPGNSGLFNEQFF. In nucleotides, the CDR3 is TGCGCCAGCAGCCCCGGAAATAGTGGTTTGTTCAATGAGCAGTTCTTC.

The CDR3 bases are TGTGCCAGTAGTATAGGCGGAAGTACTGGAAACACCATATATTTT. It encodes CASSIGGSTGNTIYF. The chain carries TRBV19 and TRBJ1-3; D remains unclear. V was pared by 1 base and J by 2 bases, with 9 bases between. Germline V gene data show CDR1 as LNHDA and CDR2 as SQIVND (reference sequence). This CDR3 comprises 15 residues.

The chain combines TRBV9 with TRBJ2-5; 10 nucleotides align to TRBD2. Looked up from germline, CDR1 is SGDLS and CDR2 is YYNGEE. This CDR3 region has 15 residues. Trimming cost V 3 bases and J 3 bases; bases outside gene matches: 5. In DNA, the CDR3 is TGTGCCAGCAGCGCTTCCGGGACTAGCGAAGAGACCCAGTACTTC. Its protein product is CASSASGTSEETQYF.

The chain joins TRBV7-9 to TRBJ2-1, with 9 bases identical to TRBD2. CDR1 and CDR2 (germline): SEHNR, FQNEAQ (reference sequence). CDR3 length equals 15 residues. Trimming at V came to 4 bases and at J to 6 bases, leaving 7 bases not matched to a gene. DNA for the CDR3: TGTGCCAGCAGCTCCCTAGCGGGATCCGTCAATGAGCAGTTCTTC. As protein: CASSSLAGSVNEQFF.

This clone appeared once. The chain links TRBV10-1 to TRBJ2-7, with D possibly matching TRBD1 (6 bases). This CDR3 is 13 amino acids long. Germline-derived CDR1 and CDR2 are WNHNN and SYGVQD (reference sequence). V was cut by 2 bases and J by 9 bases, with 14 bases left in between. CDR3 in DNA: TGCGCCAGCAGTGAGCGCCGGCAGGGGCGGCAGTACTTC. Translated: CASSERRQGRQYF.

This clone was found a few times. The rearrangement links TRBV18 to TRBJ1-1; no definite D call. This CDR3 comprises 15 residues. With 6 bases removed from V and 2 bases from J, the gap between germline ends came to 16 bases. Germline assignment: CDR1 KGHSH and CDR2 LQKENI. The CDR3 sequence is CASSLTGRSNTEAFF. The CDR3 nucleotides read TGTGCCAGCTCCCTCACCGGACGATCTAACACTGAAGCTTTCTTT.

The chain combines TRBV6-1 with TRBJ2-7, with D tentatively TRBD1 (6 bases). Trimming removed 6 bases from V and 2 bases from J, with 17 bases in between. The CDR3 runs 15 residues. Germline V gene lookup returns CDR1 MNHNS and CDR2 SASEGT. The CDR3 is CASRVDRQPPYEQYF. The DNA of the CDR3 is TGTGCCAGCAGAGTCGACAGGCAACCGCCCTACGAGCAGTACTTC.

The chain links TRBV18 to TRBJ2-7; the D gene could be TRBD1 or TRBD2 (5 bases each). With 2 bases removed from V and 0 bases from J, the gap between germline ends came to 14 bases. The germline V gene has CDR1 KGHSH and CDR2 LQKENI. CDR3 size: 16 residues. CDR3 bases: TGTGCCAGCTCACCAGGGACCGGGACGTCCTCCTACGAGCAGTACTTC. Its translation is CASSPGTGTSSYEQYF.

CDR3 nucleotides: TGTGCCAGCAGCTTTGGACTAGCGGGAGAGTCGCCCGAGCAGTACTTC. Translation gives CASSFGLAGESPEQYF. The V gene is TRBV5-4, the J gene TRBJ2-7; 13 bases are a match to TRBD2. This CDR3 region has 16 residues. After removal of 2 bases from V and 6 bases from J, the junction contained 8 bases not matched to a gene. CDR1 and CDR2 from the germline V gene are SGHNT and YYREEE (reference sequence).

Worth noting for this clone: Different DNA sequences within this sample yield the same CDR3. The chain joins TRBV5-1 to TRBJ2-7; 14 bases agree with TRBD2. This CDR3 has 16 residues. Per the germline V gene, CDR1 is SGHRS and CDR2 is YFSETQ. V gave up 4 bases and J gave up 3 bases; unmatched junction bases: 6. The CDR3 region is CASSPGLAGVGYEQYF. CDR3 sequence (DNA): TGCGCCAGCAGCCCGGGACTAGCGGGAGTCGGCTACGAGCAGTACTTC.

The DNA for the CDR3 is TGCGCCAGCAGCCCAGTGACAGAGAACACTGAAGCTTTCTTT. This translates into CASSPVTENTEAFF. This chain uses TRBV5-1 with TRBJ1-1; D is possibly TRBD1 (5 bases). The V gene lost 4 bases and the J gene lost 1 base, with 11 bases spanning the gap. CDR3 size: 14 residues. Germline V gene sequence: CDR1 SGHRS, CDR2 YFSETQ.

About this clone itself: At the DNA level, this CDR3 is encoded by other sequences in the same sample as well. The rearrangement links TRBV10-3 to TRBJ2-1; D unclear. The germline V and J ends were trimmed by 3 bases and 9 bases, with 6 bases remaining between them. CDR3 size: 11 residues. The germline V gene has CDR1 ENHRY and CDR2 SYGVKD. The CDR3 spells CAISEGGEQFF. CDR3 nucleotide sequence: TGTGCCATCAGTGAAGGTGGTGAGCAGTTCTTC.

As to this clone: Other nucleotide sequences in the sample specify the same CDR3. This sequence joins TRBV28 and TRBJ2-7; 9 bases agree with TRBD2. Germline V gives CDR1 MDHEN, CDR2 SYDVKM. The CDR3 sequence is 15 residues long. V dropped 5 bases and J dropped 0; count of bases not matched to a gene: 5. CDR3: CASSLSGSLSYEQYF. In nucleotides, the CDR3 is TGTGCCAGCAGTCTTAGCGGGAGCCTCTCCTACGAGCAGTACTTC.

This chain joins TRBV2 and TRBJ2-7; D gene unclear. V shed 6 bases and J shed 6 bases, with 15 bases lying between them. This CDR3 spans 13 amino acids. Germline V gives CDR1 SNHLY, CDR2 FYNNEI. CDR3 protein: CASRERPMTEQYF. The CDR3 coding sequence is TGTGCCAGCAGGGAACGCCCTATGACCGAGCAGTACTTC.

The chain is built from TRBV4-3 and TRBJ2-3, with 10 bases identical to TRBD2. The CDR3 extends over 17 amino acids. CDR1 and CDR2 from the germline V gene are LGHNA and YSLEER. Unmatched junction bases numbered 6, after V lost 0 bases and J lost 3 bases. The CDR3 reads CASSQDLAGARTDTQYF. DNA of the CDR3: TGCGCCAGCAGCCAAGATCTAGCGGGAGCGCGAACAGATACGCAGTATTTT.

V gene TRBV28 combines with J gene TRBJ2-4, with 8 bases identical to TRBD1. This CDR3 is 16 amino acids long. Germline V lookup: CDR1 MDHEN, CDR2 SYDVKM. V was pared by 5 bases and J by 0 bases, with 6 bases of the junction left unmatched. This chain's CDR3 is CASSPQGALAKNIQYF. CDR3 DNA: TGTGCCAGCAGTCCTCAGGGGGCGTTAGCCAAAAACATTCAGTACTTC.

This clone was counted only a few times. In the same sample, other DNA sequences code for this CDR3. CDR3: CASSLSGTYEQYF. Here the CDR3 DNA reads TGCGCCAGCAGCTTGTCGGGAACCTACGAGCAGTACTTC. The chain links TRBV5-1 to TRBJ2-7; TRBD2 is a possible D gene (5 bases). Trimming took 1 base from V and 2 from J, leaving 7 bases between them. Germline V lookup: CDR1 SGHRS, CDR2 YFSETQ. The CDR3 has 13 residues.

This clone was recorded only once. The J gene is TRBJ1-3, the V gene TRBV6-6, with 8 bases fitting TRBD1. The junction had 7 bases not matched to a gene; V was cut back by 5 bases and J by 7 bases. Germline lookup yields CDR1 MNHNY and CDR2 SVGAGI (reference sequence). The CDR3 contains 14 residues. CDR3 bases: TGTGCCAGCAGTCGGGGACAGGCCGGGAACACCATATATTTT. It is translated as CASSRGQAGNTIYF.

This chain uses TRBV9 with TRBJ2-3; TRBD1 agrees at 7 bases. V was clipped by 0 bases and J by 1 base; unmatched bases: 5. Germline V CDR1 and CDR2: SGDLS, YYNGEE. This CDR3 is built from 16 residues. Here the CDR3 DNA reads TGTGCCAGCAGCGTAGCGGCAGGGGGAGGCACAGATACGCAGTATTTT. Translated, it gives CASSVAAGGGTDTQYF.

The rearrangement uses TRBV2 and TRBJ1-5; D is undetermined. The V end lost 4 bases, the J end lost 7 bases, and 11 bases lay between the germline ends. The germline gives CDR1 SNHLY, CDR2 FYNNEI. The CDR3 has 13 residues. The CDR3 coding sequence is TGTGCCAGCAGTGCAGAGTTCGGGCAGCCCCAGCATTTT. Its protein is CASSAEFGQPQHF.

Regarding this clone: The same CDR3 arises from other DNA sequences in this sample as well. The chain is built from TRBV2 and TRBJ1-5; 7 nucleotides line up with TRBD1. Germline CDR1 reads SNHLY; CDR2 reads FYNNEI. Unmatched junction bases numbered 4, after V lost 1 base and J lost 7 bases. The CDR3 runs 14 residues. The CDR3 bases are TGTGCCAGCAGTGAAGAGGGGGCCGGGCAGCCCCAGCATTTT. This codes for CASSEEGAGQPQHF.

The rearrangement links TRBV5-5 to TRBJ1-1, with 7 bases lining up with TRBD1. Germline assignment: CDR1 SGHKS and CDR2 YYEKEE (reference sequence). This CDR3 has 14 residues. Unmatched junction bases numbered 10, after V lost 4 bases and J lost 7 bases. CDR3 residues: CASSLADRRNEAFF. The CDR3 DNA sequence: TGTGCCAGCAGCCTAGCGGACAGGCGTAATGAAGCTTTCTTT.

The CDR3 nucleotides are TGTGCCTGGAGTGGGCGACAGGGGGCGACCGGGGAGCTGTTTTTT. Translating gives CAWSGRQGATGELFF. The rearrangement joins TRBV30 to TRBJ2-2; 10 bases align to TRBD1. Germline V gene sequence: CDR1 GTSNPN, CDR2 SVGIG (reference sequence). V dropped 1 base and J dropped 5; count of bases not matched to a gene: 4. This CDR3 has 15 amino acids.